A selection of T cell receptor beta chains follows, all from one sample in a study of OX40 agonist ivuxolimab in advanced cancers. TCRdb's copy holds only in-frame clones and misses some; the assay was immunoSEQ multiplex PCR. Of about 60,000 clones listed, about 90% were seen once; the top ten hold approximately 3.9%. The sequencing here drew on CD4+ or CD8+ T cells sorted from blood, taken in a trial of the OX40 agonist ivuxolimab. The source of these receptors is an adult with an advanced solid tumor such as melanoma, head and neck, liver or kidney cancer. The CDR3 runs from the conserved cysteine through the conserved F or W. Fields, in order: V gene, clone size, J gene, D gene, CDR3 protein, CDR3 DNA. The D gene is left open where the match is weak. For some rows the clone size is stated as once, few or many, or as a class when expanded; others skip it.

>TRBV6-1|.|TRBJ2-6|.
CASSLFRSGANVLTF
TGTGCCAGCAGTCTCTTCCGCTCTGGGGCCAACGTCCTGACTTTC
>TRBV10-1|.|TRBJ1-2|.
CASSESLQGEDGYTF
TGCGCCAGCAGTGAGTCCCTACAGGGAGAAGATGGCTACACCTTC
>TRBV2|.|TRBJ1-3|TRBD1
CASTPGGGRRGNTIYF
TGTGCCAGCACTCCAGGGGGGGGCCGGAGAGGAAACACCATATATTTT
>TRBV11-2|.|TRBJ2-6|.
CASSLGGGHSGANVLTF
TGTGCCAGCAGCTTAGGCGGGGGCCACTCTGGGGCCAACGTCCTGACTTTC
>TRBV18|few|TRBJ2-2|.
CASSLTGPDGELFF
TGTGCCAGCTCACTGACAGGTCCTGATGGGGAGCTGTTTTTT
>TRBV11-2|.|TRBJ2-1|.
CASTWASNEQFF
TGTGCCAGCACTTGGGCCTCCAATGAGCAGTTCTTC
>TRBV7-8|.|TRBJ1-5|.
CASSPQLWGGDTSQHF
TGTGCCAGCAGCCCTCAGTTATGGGGCGGTGATACGTCCCAGCATTTT
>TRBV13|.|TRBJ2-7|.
CASSWVGNEQYF
TGTGCCAGCAGCTGGGTTGGGAACGAGCAGTACTTC
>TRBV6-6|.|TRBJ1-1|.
CASSFDSRVNTEAFF
TGTGCCAGCAGTTTCGACTCACGAGTGAACACTGAAGCTTTCTTT
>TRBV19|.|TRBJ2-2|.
CASNTMIGVDTGELFF
TGTGCCAGTAACACCATGATCGGGGTGGACACCGGGGAGCTGTTTTTT
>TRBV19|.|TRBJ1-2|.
CASSSRPPGPILGGYTF
TGTGCCAGTAGTAGCCGCCCCCCGGGACCCATCCTGGGGGGCTACACCTTC
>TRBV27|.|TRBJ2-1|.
CASSLQSSYNEQFF
TGTGCCAGCTCTCTACAGAGCTCCTACAATGAGCAGTTCTTC
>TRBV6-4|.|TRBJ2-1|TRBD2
CASSAGGGDYNEQFF
TGTGCCAGCAGTGCTGGCGGGGGGGACTACAATGAGCAGTTCTTC
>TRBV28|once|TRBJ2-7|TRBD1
CASRPLPTAGTGVYEQYF
TGTGCCAGCAGACCCCTCCCCACGGCGGGGACAGGGGTCTACGAGCAGTACTTC
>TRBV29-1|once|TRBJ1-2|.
CSVEDPRGSANGYTF
TGCAGCGTTGAAGATCCGAGGGGGAGTGCTAATGGCTACACCTTC
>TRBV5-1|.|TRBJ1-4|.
CASSPAGTTNEKLFF
TGCGCCAGCAGTCCCGCAGGGACGACTAATGAAAAACTGTTTTTT
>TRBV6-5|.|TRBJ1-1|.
CASSYGAGNTEAFF
TGTGCCAGCAGTTACGGGGCAGGTAACACTGAAGCTTTCTTT
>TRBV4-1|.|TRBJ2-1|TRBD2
CASSLLAGGQSSYNEQFF
TGCGCCAGCAGCCTTTTAGCGGGGGGCCAAAGCTCCTACAATGAGCAGTTCTTC
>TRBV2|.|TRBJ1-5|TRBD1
CASSEIQGAGQPQHF
TGTGCCAGCAGTGAAATACAGGGGGCTGGGCAGCCCCAGCATTTT
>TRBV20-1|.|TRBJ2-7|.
CSARGLEQYF
TGCAGTGCTAGGGGGCTCGAGCAGTACTTC
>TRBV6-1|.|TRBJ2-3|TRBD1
CASSDLVQGAGGDTQYF
TGTGCCAGCAGTGATCTGGTACAGGGGGCCGGGGGGGATACGCAGTATTTT
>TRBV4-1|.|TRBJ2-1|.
CASSQERTTNEQFF
TGCGCCAGCAGCCAAGAACGGACAACCAATGAGCAGTTCTTC
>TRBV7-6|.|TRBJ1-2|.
CASSLSLTDYGYTF
TGTGCCAGCAGCTTAAGTCTAACCGACTATGGCTACACCTTC
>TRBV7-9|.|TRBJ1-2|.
CASSLGPNYGYTF
TGTGCCAGCAGCTTAGGTCCTAACTATGGCTACACCTTC
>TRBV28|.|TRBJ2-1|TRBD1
CASRSPTGTGESEQFF
TGTGCCAGCAGGTCTCCCACCGGGACAGGGGAGAGTGAGCAGTTCTTC
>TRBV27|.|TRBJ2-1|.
CASTRAGSSYNEQFF
TGTGCCAGCACTCGGGCAGGGAGCTCCTACAATGAGCAGTTCTTC
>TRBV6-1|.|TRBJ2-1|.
CASSEGPILESSYNEQFF
TGTGCCAGCAGTGAAGGGCCTATTCTGGAGAGCTCCTACAATGAGCAGTTCTTC
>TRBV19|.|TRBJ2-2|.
CASSISGTGELFF
TGTGCCAGTAGTATATCGGGAACCGGGGAGCTGTTTTTT
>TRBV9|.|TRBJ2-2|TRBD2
CASSVSGGAVVGELFF
TGTGCCAGCAGCGTTAGCGGGGGGGCCGTTGTCGGGGAGCTGTTTTTT
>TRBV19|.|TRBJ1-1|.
CASSIAVTNTEAFF
TGTGCCAGTAGTATCGCAGTGACGAACACTGAAGCTTTCTTT
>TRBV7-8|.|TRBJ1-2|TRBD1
CASSLAGTGGAFGYTF
TGTGCCAGCAGCTTAGCCGGGACAGGGGGCGCGTTTGGCTACACCTTC
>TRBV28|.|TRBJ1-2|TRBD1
CASSYDTGGGANYGYTF
TGTGCCAGCAGTTACGATACAGGGGGCGGGGCTAACTATGGCTACACCTTC
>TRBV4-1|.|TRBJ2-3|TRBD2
CASSPVPGGAPSDTQYF
TGCGCCAGCAGCCCAGTGCCGGGAGGGGCTCCTTCAGATACGCAGTATTTT
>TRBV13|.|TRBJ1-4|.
CASSLGRAGKVGDEKLFF
TGTGCCAGCAGCTTAGGCCGGGCAGGGAAGGTCGGGGATGAAAAACTGTTTTTT
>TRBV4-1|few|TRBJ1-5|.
CASSDSRYSNQPQHF
TGCGCCAGCAGCGACAGTCGCTATAGCAATCAGCCCCAGCATTTT
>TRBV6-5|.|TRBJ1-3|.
CASSFQGPYSGNTIYF
TGTGCCAGCAGTTTTCAGGGACCCTACTCTGGAAACACCATATATTTT
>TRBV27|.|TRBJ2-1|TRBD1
CASRDPGTGWDEQFF
TGTGCCAGCAGGGATCCAGGGACAGGGTGGGATGAGCAGTTCTTC
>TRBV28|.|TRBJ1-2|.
CASSLRQDYGYTF
TGTGCCAGCAGTTTACGGCAGGACTATGGCTACACCTTC
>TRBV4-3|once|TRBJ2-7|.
CASSQDRGVTYEQYF
TGCGCCAGCAGCCAAGATCGGGGAGTTACCTACGAGCAGTACTTC
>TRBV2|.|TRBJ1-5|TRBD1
CASRRTGNNQPQHF
TGTGCCAGCAGAAGGACAGGGAACAATCAGCCCCAGCATTTT
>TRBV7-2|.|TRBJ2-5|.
CASSSLDYYKETQYF
TGTGCCAGCAGCTCATTGGACTATTACAAAGAGACCCAGTACTTC
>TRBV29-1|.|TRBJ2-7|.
CSVVGEPSYEQYF
TGCAGCGTTGTGGGGGAACCCTCCTACGAGCAGTACTTC
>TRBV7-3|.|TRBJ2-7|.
CASSYQGSYEQYF
TGTGCCAGCAGCTACCAGGGCTCCTACGAGCAGTACTTC
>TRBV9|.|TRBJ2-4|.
CASSVGGDPGNIQYF
TGTGCCAGCAGCGTAGGAGGGGACCCCGGGAACATTCAGTACTTC
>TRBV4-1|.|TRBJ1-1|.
CASSQEGAYEAFF
TGCGCCAGCAGCCAAGAGGGAGCGTATGAAGCTTTCTTT
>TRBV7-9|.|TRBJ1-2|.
CASSLAWGEGYTF
TGTGCCAGCAGCTTAGCATGGGGAGAGGGCTACACCTTC
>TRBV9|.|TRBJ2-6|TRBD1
CASSPPPTRDSMFGANVLTF
TGTGCCAGCAGCCCCCCCCCAACCCGGGACAGCATGTTTGGGGCCAACGTCCTGACTTTC
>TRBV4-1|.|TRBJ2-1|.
CASSQGGQREPVRHNEQFF
TGCGCCAGCAGCCAAGGAGGGCAAAGGGAACCCGTCCGACACAATGAGCAGTTCTTC
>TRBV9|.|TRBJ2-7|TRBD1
CASSEGDRDHEQYF
TGTGCCAGCAGCGAGGGGGACAGGGACCACGAGCAGTACTTC
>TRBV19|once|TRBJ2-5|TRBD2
CASSTRRTSGIGETQYF
TGTGCCAGTAGTACCCGCCGGACTAGCGGGATAGGGGAGACCCAGTACTTC
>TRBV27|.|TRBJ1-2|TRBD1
CASTGDRGGGYTF
TGTGCCAGCACCGGCGACAGGGGTGGGGGCTACACCTTC
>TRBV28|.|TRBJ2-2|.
CASSFERTVNTGELFF
TGTGCCAGCAGTTTCGAGCGGACGGTGAACACCGGGGAGCTGTTTTTT
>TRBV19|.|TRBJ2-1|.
CASSLWGGDNEQFF
TGTGCCAGTAGTCTTTGGGGTGGAGACAATGAGCAGTTCTTC
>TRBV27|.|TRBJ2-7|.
CASSFDYSYEQYF
TGTGCCAGCAGTTTCGACTATTCCTACGAGCAGTACTTC
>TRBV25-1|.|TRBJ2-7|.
CAPGNYEQYF
TGTGCCCCCGGGAACTACGAGCAGTACTTC